This T cell receptor beta chain was obtained from a study of T cells in Graves' hyperthyroidism and ophthalmopathy. Study-wide results and caveats: Blood also carried most thyroid clonotypes expanded above 0.001.

TCR beta CDR3 sequences were amplified from RNA transcripts. A first-round RT-PCR of the TCR CDR3 used the HTBI primer set. TCRdb re-analysed the multiplex PCR reads in MiXCR, keeping a single row per CDR3 protein. The data contain some 350,000 distinct CDR3 sequences, approximately 15% of them seen just once; the ten biggest clones take up 28%. Patients showing uncontrolled infection, other autoimmune disease, pregnancy or lactation were ineligible. V was pared by 8 bases and J by 4 bases, with 4 bases of the junction left unmatched. The CDR3 consists of 14 residues. Looked up from germline, CDR1 is SNHLY and CDR2 is FYNNEI. About this clonotype itself: Antigen unknown.

The receptor was derived from a woman under 30 with Graves' hyperthyroidism that later progressed to Graves' ophthalmopathy. This chain links TRBV2 with TRBJ2-2, with 10 bases aligning to TRBD1. The material sequenced was blood. The CDR3 sequence: CASSGDRGTGELFF. CDR3 in DNA: TGTGCCAGCTCGGGGGACAGGGGCACCGGGGAGCTGTTTTTT. The whole variable domain, remainder taken from reference TRBV2 and TRBJ2-2, is EPEVTQTPSHQVTQMGQEVILRCVPISNHLYFYWYRQILGQKVEFLVSFYNNEISEKSEIFDDQFSVERPDGSNFTLKIRSTKLEDSAMYFCASSGDRGTGELFFGEGSRLTVL.